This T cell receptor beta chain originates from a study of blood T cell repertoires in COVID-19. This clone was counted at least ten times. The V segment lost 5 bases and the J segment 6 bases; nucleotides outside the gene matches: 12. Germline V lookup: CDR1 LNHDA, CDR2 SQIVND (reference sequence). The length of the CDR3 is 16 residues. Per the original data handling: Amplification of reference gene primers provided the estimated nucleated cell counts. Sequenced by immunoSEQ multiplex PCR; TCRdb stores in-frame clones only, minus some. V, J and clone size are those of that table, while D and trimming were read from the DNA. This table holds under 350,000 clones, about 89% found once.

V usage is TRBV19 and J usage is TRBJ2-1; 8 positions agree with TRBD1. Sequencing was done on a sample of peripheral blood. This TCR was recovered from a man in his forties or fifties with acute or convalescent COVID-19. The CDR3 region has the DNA TGTGCCAGTAGTCCGGACAGGGAAGGACGCTTCAATGAGCAGTTCTTC. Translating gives CASSPDREGRFNEQFF.